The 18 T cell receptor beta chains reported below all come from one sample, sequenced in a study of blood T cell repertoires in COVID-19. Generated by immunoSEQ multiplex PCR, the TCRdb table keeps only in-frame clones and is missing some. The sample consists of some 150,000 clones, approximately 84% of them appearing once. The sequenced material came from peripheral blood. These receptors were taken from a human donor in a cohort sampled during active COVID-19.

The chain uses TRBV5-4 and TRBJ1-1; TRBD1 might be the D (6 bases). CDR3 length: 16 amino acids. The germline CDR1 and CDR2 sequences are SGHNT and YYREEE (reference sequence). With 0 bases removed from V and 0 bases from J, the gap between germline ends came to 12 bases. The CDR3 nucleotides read TGTGCCAGCAGCTTGGACGGACAGACAATGAACACTGAAGCTTTCTTT. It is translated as CASSLDGQTMNTEAFF. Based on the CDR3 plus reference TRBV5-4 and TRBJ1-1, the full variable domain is ETGVTQSPTHLIKTRGQQVTLRCSSQSGHNTVSWYQQALGQGPQFIFQYYREEENGRGNFPPRFSGLQFPNYSSELNVNALELDDSALYLCASSLDGQTMNTEAFFGQGTRLTVV.

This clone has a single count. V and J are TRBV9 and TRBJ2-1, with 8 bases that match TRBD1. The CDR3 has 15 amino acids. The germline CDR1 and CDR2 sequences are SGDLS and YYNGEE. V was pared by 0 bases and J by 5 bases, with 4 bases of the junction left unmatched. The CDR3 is CASSVVGQGHNEQFF. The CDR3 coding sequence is TGTGCCAGCAGCGTAGTCGGACAGGGCCACAATGAGCAGTTCTTC.

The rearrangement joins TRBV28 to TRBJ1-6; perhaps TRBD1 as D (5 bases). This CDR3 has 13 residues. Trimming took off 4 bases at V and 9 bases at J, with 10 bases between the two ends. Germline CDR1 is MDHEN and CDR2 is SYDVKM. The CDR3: CASSSGLTSPLHF. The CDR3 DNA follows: TGTGCCAGCAGTTCAGGGCTAACTTCACCCCTCCACTTT.

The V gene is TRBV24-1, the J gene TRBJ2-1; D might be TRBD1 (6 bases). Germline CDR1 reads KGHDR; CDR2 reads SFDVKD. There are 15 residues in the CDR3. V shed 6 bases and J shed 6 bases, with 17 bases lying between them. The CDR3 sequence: CATSKTGSLANEQFF. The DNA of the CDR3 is TGTGCCACCAGTAAAACAGGGTCTCTCGCCAATGAGCAGTTCTTC.

Here the CDR3 reads CSASDWGSVHQETQYF. The CDR3 DNA is TGCAGTGCTAGTGATTGGGGCTCAGTCCATCAAGAGACCCAGTACTTC. V usage is TRBV20-1 and J usage is TRBJ2-5; TRBD1 is a possible D gene (5 bases). Germline CDR1 DFQATT, CDR2 SNEGSKA (reference sequence). Trimming pared 3 bases from V and 2 bases from J, leaving 19 bases between. The CDR3 has 16 residues.

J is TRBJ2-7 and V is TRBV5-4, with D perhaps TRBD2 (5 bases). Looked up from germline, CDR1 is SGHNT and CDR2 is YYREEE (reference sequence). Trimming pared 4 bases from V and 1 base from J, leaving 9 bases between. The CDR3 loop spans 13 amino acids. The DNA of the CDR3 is TGTGCCAGCAGCCCCCGGGGTTCCTACGAGCAGTACTTC. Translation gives CASSPRGSYEQYF.

The CDR3 sequence: CASSRADTNIQYF. The CDR3 nucleotides are TGTGCCAGCAGTCGCGCGGACACAAACATTCAGTACTTC. The rearrangement joins TRBV6-5 to TRBJ2-4, with a possible D match to TRBD1 (5 bases). V lost 5 bases and J lost 6, with 11 bases in between. Germline CDR1 is MNHEY and CDR2 is SVGAGI. This CDR3 is 13 amino acids long.

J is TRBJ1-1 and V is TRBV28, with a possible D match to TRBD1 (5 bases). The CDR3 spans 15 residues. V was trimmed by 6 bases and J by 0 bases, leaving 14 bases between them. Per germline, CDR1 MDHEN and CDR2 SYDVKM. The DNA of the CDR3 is TGTGCCAGCAGCCAACATACAGGAGTGAACACTGAAGCTTTCTTT. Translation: CASSQHTGVNTEAFF.

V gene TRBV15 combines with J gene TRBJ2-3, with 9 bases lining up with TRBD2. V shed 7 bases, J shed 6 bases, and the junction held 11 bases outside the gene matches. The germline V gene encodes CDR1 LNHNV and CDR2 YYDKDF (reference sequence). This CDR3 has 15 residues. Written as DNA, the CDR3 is TGTGCCACCACCTGGGGGGCGGGGGGGGACGATACGCAGTATTTT. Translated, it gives CATTWGAGGDDTQYF.

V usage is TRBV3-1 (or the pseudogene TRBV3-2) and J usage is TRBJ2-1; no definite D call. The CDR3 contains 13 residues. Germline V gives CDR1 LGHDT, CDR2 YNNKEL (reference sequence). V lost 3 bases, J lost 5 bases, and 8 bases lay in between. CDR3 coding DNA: TGTGCCAGCAGCCAGCTAGATGACAATGAGCAGTTCTTC. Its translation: CASSQLDDNEQFF.

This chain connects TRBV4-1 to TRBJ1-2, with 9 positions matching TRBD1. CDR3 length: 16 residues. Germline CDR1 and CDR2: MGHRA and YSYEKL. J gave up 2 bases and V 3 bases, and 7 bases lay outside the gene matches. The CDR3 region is CASSHQQGAGNYGYTF. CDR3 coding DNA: TGCGCCAGCAGCCACCAACAGGGGGCCGGGAACTATGGCTACACCTTC.

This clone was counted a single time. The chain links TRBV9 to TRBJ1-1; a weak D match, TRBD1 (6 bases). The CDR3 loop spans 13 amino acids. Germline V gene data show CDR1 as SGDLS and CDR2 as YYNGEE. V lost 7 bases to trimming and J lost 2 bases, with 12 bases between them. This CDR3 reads CASALQGNTEAFF. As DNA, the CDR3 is TGTGCCAGCGCGTTACAGGGCAACACTGAAGCTTTCTTT.

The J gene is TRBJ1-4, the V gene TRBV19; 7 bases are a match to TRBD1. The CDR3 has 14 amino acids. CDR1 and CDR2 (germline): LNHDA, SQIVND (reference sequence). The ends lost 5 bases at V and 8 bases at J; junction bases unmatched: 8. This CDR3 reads CASSAEGAWEKLFF. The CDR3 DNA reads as TGTGCCAGTAGTGCAGAGGGGGCGTGGGAAAAACTGTTTTTT.

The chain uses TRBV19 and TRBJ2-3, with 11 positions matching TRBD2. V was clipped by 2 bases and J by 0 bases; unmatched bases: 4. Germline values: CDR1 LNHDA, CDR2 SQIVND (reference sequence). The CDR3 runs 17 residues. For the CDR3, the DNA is TGTGCCAGTAGTATAAGACTAGCGGGGTTCAGCACAGATACGCAGTATTTT. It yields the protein CASSIRLAGFSTDTQYF.

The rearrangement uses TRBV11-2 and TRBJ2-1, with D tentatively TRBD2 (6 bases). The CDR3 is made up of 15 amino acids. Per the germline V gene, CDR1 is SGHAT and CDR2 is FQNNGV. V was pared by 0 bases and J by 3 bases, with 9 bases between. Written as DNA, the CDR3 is TGTGCCAGCAGCTTAGAGGGACTCATCTACAATGAGCAGTTCTTC. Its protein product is CASSLEGLIYNEQFF.

The CDR3 reads CASSLQGREAFF. The DNA for the CDR3 is TGTGCCAGCAGTCTACAGGGTCGAGAAGCTTTCTTT. The chain couples TRBV6-5 to TRBJ1-1; possibly TRBD1 for D (6 bases). Germline V gene sequence: CDR1 MNHEY, CDR2 SVGAGI. CDR3 length: 12 residues. Trimming left V 5 bases short and J 8 bases short, with 12 bases between.

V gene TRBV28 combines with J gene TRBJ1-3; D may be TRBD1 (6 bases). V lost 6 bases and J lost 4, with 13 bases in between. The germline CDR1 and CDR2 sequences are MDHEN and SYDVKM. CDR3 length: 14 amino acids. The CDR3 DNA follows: TGTGCCAGCAGCACGACAGGAGGCGGAAACACCATATATTTT. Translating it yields CASSTTGGGNTIYF. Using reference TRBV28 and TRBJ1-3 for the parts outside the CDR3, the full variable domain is DVKVTQSSRYLVKRTGEKVFLECVQDMDHENMFWYRQDPGLGLRLIYFSYDVKMKEKGDIPEGYSVSREKKERFSLILESASTNQTSMYLCASSTTGGGNTIYFGEGSWLTVV.

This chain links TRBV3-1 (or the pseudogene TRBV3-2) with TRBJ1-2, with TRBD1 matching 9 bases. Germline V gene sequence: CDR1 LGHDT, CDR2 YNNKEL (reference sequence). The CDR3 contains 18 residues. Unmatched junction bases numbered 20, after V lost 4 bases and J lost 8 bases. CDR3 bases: TGTGCCAGCAGCCCTCCTAAACCGCTAGGGACAGGGAACGGAGGCTACACCTTC. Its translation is CASSPPKPLGTGNGGYTF.